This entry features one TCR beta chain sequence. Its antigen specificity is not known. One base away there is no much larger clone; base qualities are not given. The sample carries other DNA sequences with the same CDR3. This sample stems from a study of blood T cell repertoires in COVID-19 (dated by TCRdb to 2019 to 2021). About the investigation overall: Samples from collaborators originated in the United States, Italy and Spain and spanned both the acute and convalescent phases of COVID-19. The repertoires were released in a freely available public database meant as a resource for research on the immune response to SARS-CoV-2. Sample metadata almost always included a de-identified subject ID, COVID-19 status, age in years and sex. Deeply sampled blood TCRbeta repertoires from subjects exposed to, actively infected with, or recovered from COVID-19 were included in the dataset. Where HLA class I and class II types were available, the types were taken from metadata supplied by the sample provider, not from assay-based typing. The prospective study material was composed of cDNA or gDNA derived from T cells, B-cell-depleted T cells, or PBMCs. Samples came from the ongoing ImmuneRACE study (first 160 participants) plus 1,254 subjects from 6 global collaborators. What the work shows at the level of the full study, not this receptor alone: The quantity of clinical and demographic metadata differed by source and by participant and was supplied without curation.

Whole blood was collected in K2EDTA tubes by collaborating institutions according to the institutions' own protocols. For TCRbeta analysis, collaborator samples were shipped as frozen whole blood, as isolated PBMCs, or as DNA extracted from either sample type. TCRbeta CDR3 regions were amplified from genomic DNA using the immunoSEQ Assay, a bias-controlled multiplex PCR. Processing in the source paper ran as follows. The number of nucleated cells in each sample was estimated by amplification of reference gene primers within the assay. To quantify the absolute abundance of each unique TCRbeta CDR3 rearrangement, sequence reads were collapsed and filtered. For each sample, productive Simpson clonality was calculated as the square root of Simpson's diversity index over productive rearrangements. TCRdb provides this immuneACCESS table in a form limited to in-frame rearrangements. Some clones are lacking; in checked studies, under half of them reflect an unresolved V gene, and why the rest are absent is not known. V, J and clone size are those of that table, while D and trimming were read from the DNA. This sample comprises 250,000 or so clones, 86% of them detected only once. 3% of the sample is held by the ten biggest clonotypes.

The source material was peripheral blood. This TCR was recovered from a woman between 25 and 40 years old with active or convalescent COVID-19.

CDR3 protein: CASSLGQGSSSPLHF. The sequenced DNA: TGCGCCAGCAGCTTGGGACAGGGGAGTAGTTCACCCCTCCACTTT. The chain uses TRBV5-1 and TRBJ1-6; the central 8 bases match TRBD1. Trimming removed 0 bases from V and 9 bases from J; the gene matches leave 5 bases unexplained. The CDR3 contains 15 residues, cysteine and phenylalanine counted. The retained sequence is limited to the CDR3, 45 bases, with the frame set at the first base. Reading the germline V gene gives CDR1 SGHRS and CDR2 YFSETQ.